The 10 T cell receptor beta chains reported below all come from one sample, sequenced in a study of T cells after yellow fever vaccination. TCRdb re-derived calls from the 5' RACE reads in MiXCR, one entry per CDR3 protein. The table includes about 73,000 distinct CDR3 sequences, about 7.7% detected once. The sequencing used CD8+ T cells sorted from PBMCs, collected on the day of the yellow fever booster vaccination. The receptor source for this set is a man aged 30 to 45 who received the YFV17D yellow fever vaccine.

This sequence joins TRBV5-6 and TRBJ1-1; 7 positions agree with TRBD1. Germline V gene sequence: CDR1 SGHDT, CDR2 YYEEEE. The V gene end was trimmed by 7 bases and the J gene end by 2 bases; junction bases not matched to a gene: 2. CDR3 length equals 12 residues. As DNA, the CDR3 is TGTGCCAGCCGGGACAGCAACACTGAAGCTTTCTTT. This codes for CASRDSNTEAFF.

V gene TRBV9 combines with J gene TRBJ2-1; TRBD2 aligns across 11 bases. The CDR3 consists of 15 residues. Trimming at V came to 0 bases and at J to 6 bases, leaving 2 bases not matched to a gene. Germline CDR1 is SGDLS and CDR2 is YYNGEE. This chain's CDR3 is CASSVGTSGLNEQFF. In DNA form, the CDR3 reads TGTGCCAGCAGCGTAGGGACTAGCGGGCTCAATGAGCAGTTCTTC.

This clonotype was seen a handful of times. The gene calls are TRBV9 and TRBJ2-1; no clear D. Germline CDR1 SGDLS, CDR2 YYNGEE. Trimming took off 0 bases at V and 5 bases at J, with 12 bases between the two ends. The CDR3 spans 15 residues. CDR3 nucleotide sequence: TGTGCCAGCAGCGTAGGGGGTCAGGCTCACAATGAGCAGTTCTTC. Its translation: CASSVGGQAHNEQFF.

This clonotype was seen many times. CDR3 loop: CAVRQGGVGKLFF. In DNA, the CDR3 is TGTGCCGTCCGACAGGGGGGAGTGGGAAAACTGTTTTTT. The chain couples TRBV19 to TRBJ1-4, with 9 bases aligning to TRBD1. V gave up 11 bases and J gave up 10 bases; unmatched junction bases: 11. The germline gives CDR1 LNHDA, CDR2 SQIVND (reference sequence). The CDR3 sequence is 13 residues long.

The chain couples TRBV27 to TRBJ2-3, with 9 bases fitting TRBD2. J was trimmed by 1 base and V by 4 bases; bases with no gene match: 6. Per the germline V gene, CDR1 is MNHEY and CDR2 is SMNVEV (reference sequence). The CDR3 is 16 residues long. The DNA for the CDR3 is TGTGCCAGCAGTTCCCAGCGGGAGGCCGGCACAGATACGCAGTATTTT. Its translation is CASSSQREAGTDTQYF.

The sample holds a few counts of this clonotype. V usage is TRBV28 and J usage is TRBJ1-5, with D maybe TRBD1 (6 bases). V was cut by 8 bases and J by 4 bases, with 15 bases left in between. The germline V gene encodes CDR1 MDHEN and CDR2 SYDVKM. This CDR3 region has 14 residues. This CDR3 reads CASLPRGLNQPQHF. CDR3 DNA sequence: TGTGCCAGCCTCCCCAGGGGCCTAAATCAGCCCCAGCATTTT.

This clonotype turned up a few times. V is TRBV7-6 and J is TRBJ2-1; D remains ambiguous. Germline V gene data show CDR1 as SGHVS and CDR2 as FNYEAQ. The CDR3 loop spans 12 amino acids. Trimming took 2 bases from V and 5 from J, leaving 4 bases between them. In DNA, the CDR3 is TGTGCCAGCAGCTTACTTAACAATGAGCAGTTCTTC. Its protein is CASSLLNNEQFF.

The CDR3 here is CASRIAGVGYEQYF. The CDR3 nucleotides are TGTGCCAGCAGGATCGCGGGGGTGGGCTACGAGCAGTACTTC. The chain is built from TRBV28 and TRBJ2-7, with TRBD2 matching 7 bases. J lost 3 bases, V lost 6 bases, and 8 bases had no gene match. The CDR3 runs to 14 residues. The germline gives CDR1 MDHEN, CDR2 SYDVKM. The whole variable domain, remainder taken from reference TRBV28 and TRBJ2-7, is DVKVTQSSRYLVKRTGEKVFLECVQDMDHENMFWYRQDPGLGLRLIYFSYDVKMKEKGDIPEGYSVSREKKERFSLILESASTNQTSMYLCASRIAGVGYEQYFGPGTRLTVT.

In this sample, this clonotype turned up a few times. CDR3 coding DNA: TGTGCCAGCAGGGGGGGGTTCGCGAACACCGGGGAGCTGTTTTTT. It translates to CASRGGFANTGELFF. The gene calls are TRBV12-3 or TRBV12-4 and TRBJ2-2; 7 positions agree with TRBD2. The trim removed 6 bases at V and 0 bases at J, leaving 4 bases unmatched. CDR3 size: 15 residues.

This clonotype was seen a handful of times. The J gene is TRBJ2-2, the V gene TRBV12-3 or TRBV12-4; the D is unclear. The V end was cut by 5 bases, the J end by 3 bases, with 10 bases between. The CDR3 has 14 amino acids. The CDR3 spells CASSPADYTGELFF. CDR3 DNA: TGTGCCAGCAGTCCCGCAGACTACACCGGGGAGCTGTTTTTT.